This passage covers 32 T cell receptor beta chains from one sample sequenced in a study of T cells expressing NK-cell markers. One entry per CDR3 protein, without DNA, is what TCRdb gives after re-calling the 5' RACE reads. The table for this sample gives 300,000 to 500,000 distinct CDR3 sequences. Specimen: blood T cells: a sorted CD56 or NKG2C T cell subset, CD4+ or CD8+ T cells, or bulk PBMC T cells (not recorded which). Source of these receptors: a woman aged 50 to 65 in good health.

V is TRBV12-3 or TRBV12-4 and J is TRBJ1-5. The CDR3 is 14 amino acids. The CDR3 sequence is CASSFSGVGQPQHF.

The V call is TRBV29-1, the J call TRBJ2-5; TCRdb designates TRBD2, a call that cannot be tested without DNA. There are 13 residues in the CDR3. Germline V gene lookup returns CDR1 SQVTM and CDR2 ANQGSEA. The CDR3 loop is CSVESRAQETQYF.

The gene calls are TRBV30 and TRBJ1-1; TCRdb proposes TRBD1, but this gene call is untestable without DNA. The CDR3 is made up of 18 amino acids. Per the germline V gene, CDR1 is GTSNPN and CDR2 is SVGIG (reference sequence). Here the CDR3 reads CAFSAGQRLTVGRTEAFF.

This rearrangement joins TRBV4-1 to TRBJ2-3. The germline V gene has CDR1 MGHRA and CDR2 YSYEKL. The CDR3 is 13 amino acids. CDR3 amino acids: CASSPSSPDTQYF.

This chain joins TRBV2 and TRBJ2-2. CDR3 length: 11 residues. The V gene's germline CDR1 is SNHLY and CDR2 FYNNEI. The CDR3 here is CASKTKGELFF.

The V and J genes are TRBV6-2 or TRBV6-3 and TRBJ2-5; TCRdb reports TRBD1, a call that lacks DNA to check it against. CDR3 length: 11 amino acids. CDR1 and CDR2 (germline): MNHEY, SVGEGT. Here the CDR3 reads CASRGVETQYF.

V is TRBV10-3 and J is TRBJ2-1; TCRdb names TRBD2, which stays unverified in the absence of DNA. The CDR3 runs to 14 residues. CDR1 is ENHRY, CDR2 SYGVKD, per germline. CDR3 residues: CAISDGGGASEQFF.

The CDR3 is CASSSRIAGTGELFF. This rearrangement joins TRBV12-3 or TRBV12-4 to TRBJ2-2; absent DNA, TCRdb's TRBD1 call cannot be checked. CDR3 length: 15 amino acids.

V gene TRBV5-1 combines with J gene TRBJ2-5. CDR3 size: 15 residues. CDR1 is SGHRS and CDR2 is YFSETQ in the germline V gene. CDR3 loop: CASSYGGSGQETQYF.

The chain has TRBV2 and TRBJ2-1; the TRBD2 assignment by TCRdb is unverifiable without DNA. CDR3 length: 15 residues. CDR1 and CDR2 from the germline V gene are SNHLY and FYNNEI. CDR3 in amino acids: CASSAGTASGNEQFF.

The V gene is TRBV3-1, the J gene TRBJ2-1. CDR1 and CDR2 (germline): LGHDT, YNNKEL (reference sequence). This CDR3 contains 11 residues. The CDR3 spells CASSQGQRQFF.

The rearrangement links TRBV2 to TRBJ2-1; checking the TCRdb D call of TRBD1 is not possible without DNA. Germline CDR1 reads SNHLY; CDR2 reads FYNNEI. This CDR3 contains 12 residues. CDR3 loop: CASKGSHNEQFF.

V and J are TRBV11-3 and TRBJ2-1; the TCRdb call, TRBD1, lacks DNA for checking. Germline loops: CDR1 SGHNT, CDR2 YENEEA. This CDR3 is 17 amino acids long. This CDR3 is CASSLDLGGRAFNEQFF.

The chain recombines TRBV18 with TRBJ1-3; TCRdb names TRBD1, which stays unverified in the absence of DNA. The CDR3 has 15 residues. Germline CDR1 KGHSH, CDR2 LQKENI. The CDR3 sequence is CASSPRLQGGNTIYF.

This chain connects TRBV4-2 to TRBJ2-4; lacking DNA, the TRBD1 call made by TCRdb goes unchecked. Germline assignment: CDR1 LGHNA and CDR2 YNFKEQ. The CDR3 extends over 18 amino acids. CDR3 loop: CASSQGQLGSGAKNIQYF.

The chain uses TRBV3-1 and TRBJ2-3; TCRdb reports TRBD2, a call that lacks DNA to check it against. The length of the CDR3 is 16 residues. Germline V gene data show CDR1 as LGHDT and CDR2 as YNNKEL (reference sequence). The CDR3 loop is CASSQEPGLAGDTQYF.

The rearrangement links TRBV24-1 to TRBJ2-5. The germline CDR1 and CDR2 sequences are KGHDR and SFDVKD. This CDR3 contains 15 residues. The CDR3 is CATSDPRLRQETQYF.

The chain employs TRBV5-1 and TRBJ2-1; TCRdb outputs TRBD2, but without DNA this stays unchecked. This CDR3 has 17 amino acids. Looked up from germline, CDR1 is SGHRS and CDR2 is YFSETQ. The CDR3 sequence: CASVPYLAGAEYNEQFF.

This chain joins TRBV12-3 or TRBV12-4 and TRBJ2-5; TCRdb gives TRBD2 as the D gene, but with no DNA this cannot be confirmed. CDR3 length: 17 residues. CDR3 sequence reads: CASSQLGGLAGVETQYF.

This rearrangement joins TRBV24-1 to TRBJ2-1. Germline CDR1 and CDR2: KGHDR and SFDVKD. This CDR3 is 14 amino acids long. CDR3 loop: CATSGSQKSNEQFF.

J is TRBJ2-1 and V is TRBV20-1; TCRdb proposes TRBD2, but this gene call is untestable without DNA. The germline V gene has CDR1 DFQATT and CDR2 SNEGSKA (reference sequence). The CDR3 contains 12 residues. This CDR3 is CSAHRGSDEQFF.

The chain combines TRBV12-5 with TRBJ2-3; with no DNA, the TCRdb D assignment of TRBD2 cannot be verified. Germline lookup yields CDR1 LGHNT and CDR2 FRNRAP. The CDR3 covers 14 residues. The CDR3 loop reads CASGRTLSTDTQYF.

This rearrangement joins TRBV19 to TRBJ1-1; TCRdb's D call of TRBD1 is untestable without DNA. Germline CDR1 is LNHDA and CDR2 is SQIVND (reference sequence). This CDR3 has 14 amino acids. CDR3 sequence reads: CASSQQVANTEAFF.

The V call is TRBV28, the J call TRBJ1-1; lacking DNA, the TRBD1 call made by TCRdb goes unchecked. The CDR3 has 14 amino acids. Germline CDR1 is MDHEN and CDR2 is SYDVKM. CDR3 sequence reads: CASSPGTGETEAFF.

The chain carries TRBV12-3 or TRBV12-4 and TRBJ2-3; TCRdb outputs TRBD2, but without DNA this stays unchecked. This CDR3 has 15 residues. CDR3 amino acids: CASSWTSGSPDTQYF.

CDR3 region: CASSPPSGLAGRGNEQFF. The V call is TRBV18, the J call TRBJ2-1; there is no DNA to check the TCRdb D call of TRBD2. Germline V gives CDR1 KGHSH, CDR2 LQKENI. The CDR3 extends over 18 amino acids.

The V and J genes are TRBV7-9 and TRBJ2-5; lacking DNA, the TRBD2 call made by TCRdb goes unchecked. Germline-derived CDR1 and CDR2 are SEHNR and FQNEAQ (reference sequence). The CDR3 is 18 residues long. Here the CDR3 reads CASSLPKRLAGDLETQYF.

The rearrangement links TRBV18 to TRBJ2-2. CDR1 KGHSH and CDR2 LQKENI come from the germline V gene. The CDR3 has 14 residues. CDR3 in amino acids: CASSLMDPTGELFF.

The J gene is TRBJ2-7, the V gene TRBV27. Germline CDR1 is MNHEY and CDR2 is SMNVEV (reference sequence). The CDR3 has 15 residues. The CDR3 sequence: CASSGLADHPREQYF.

The gene calls are TRBV4-1 and TRBJ2-3; TCRdb lists TRBD2, though no DNA is available to test this call. Germline CDR1 MGHRA, CDR2 YSYEKL. The CDR3 totals 14 residues. The CDR3 protein is CASSPSGRTDTQYF.

The chain employs TRBV7-2 and TRBJ2-3; TCRdb returns TRBD1, unconfirmable since there is no DNA. The length of the CDR3 is 16 residues. Germline V CDR1 and CDR2: SGHTA, FQGNSA. CDR3 amino acids: CASSPLGQGDIDTQYF.

The chain employs TRBV28 and TRBJ2-3; TCRdb gives TRBD2 as the D gene, but with no DNA this cannot be confirmed. The CDR3 is made up of 16 amino acids. From germline, CDR1 is MDHEN and CDR2 SYDVKM. CDR3 loop: CASSSPSGGTTDTQYF.